This T cell receptor (beta chain) was captured by sequencing in a study of shared clonotypes between healthy human individuals (dated by TCRdb to between 2020 and 2021). Regarding the complete study: Three men and two women, aged 18 to 49 years, made up the cohort. Different laboratories and diverse techniques were used to prepare libraries and sequence TCR repertoires, to increase sequencing depth and limit assay-specific biases. For each donor, three plates each were used for CD4 naive and CD4 memory, two plates were used for CD8 naive, and one plate was used for CD8 memory. To estimate repertoire size and how much clonotypes are shared between individuals, the study performed deep sequencing of blood TCR repertoires from about 5 healthy adults. Each donor's leukapheresis produced roughly between roughly 0.85 and 10 billion PBMCs. The paper's findings and limits, for the study overall: Clonotypes shared by all four sorted-subset donors showed higher generation probabilities than non-shared clonotypes. When four donors were compared, the shared fraction of clonotypes was about 5.5% for naive CD4, around 4% for naive CD8, 2.3% for memory CD4, and around 0.4% for memory CD8. Only blood was sampled, and tissue TCR repertoires likely differ from those in blood. Pairwise subsampling led to the expectation that sequencing depth would affect the degree of clonotype sharing among donors. Because the study included a small number of donors, the genetic and exposure-history diversity represented was limited. Larger estimated clonotype richness was generally found for naive subsets than for memory subsets. Rarefaction of sorted-subset datasets indicated incomplete sequencing despite the large sequencing depth.

The donors were healthy, HIV-negative adults with no recently reported acute infections or vaccinations. Every donor was a Caucasian adult residing in Nashville, Tennessee, USA. CD4+ T cells were enriched by magnetic negative selection, after which naive cells were positively selected on CD45RA and the negative fraction was taken as the memory subset. Blood was collected by leukapheresis, and PBMCs were isolated by Ficoll-Histopaque density gradient centrifugation and then cryopreserved in liquid nitrogen vapor phase. Purity and quantity of every magnetically sorted T cell population were checked by analytical flow cytometry. From each sorted fraction, genomic DNA was isolated and quantified by UV absorbance on a Nanodrop 2000c. A note on this clone: The antigen it binds to is not known. Base qualities are not at hand, and no much larger clone is one base apart.

TCR CDR3 regions were amplified from genomic DNA by multiplex PCR using the deep immunoSEQ assay. Genomic DNA extracted from each cell subset was distributed evenly over all wells of several immunoSEQ 96-well plates, and each plate served as one replicate. For sorted subsets, each replicate PCR was loaded with 200 ng genomic DNA, equivalent to 25,000 to 35,000 T cell genomes. Purified libraries were measured with a Qubit 3.0 fluorometer, size-checked on a Bioanalyzer 2100, and measured again with the KAPA Library Quantification kit. Every immunoSEQ 96-well plate was sequenced on a dedicated single-read 150-cycle Illumina NextSeq 550 flow cell. The original pipeline was this. Because only junctional sequences without quality scores were contained in the immunoSEQ output, filtering matching that applied to full-length reads could not be performed. Sequences were annotated with PyIR, a Python wrapper for IgBLAST v1.9, and V/J genes and CDR3 were assigned using IMGT germline references. Reads were filtered out if the reads had weak V/J assignments (E-value above 1e-6), no CDR3, stop codons, out-of-frame junctions, or ambiguous translated residues. V3J clonotypes were defined as sequences sharing an identical inferred V gene, J gene, and CDR3 amino acid sequence. Percentage overlap between repertoires was calculated by dividing the number of shared unique clonotypes by the size of the smaller repertoire. Repertoire richness was assessed with RTK rarefaction, the Chao1 estimator, and Recon v2.1 estimates of unobserved clonotypes. Generation probabilities for all TCRbeta clonotypes obtained by the gDNA method from a handful of donors were computed using OLGA. TCRdb holds this immuneACCESS table with in-frame rearrangements only. Some clones are missing; in checked studies, unresolved V genes explain under half, and the rest has no known cause. The V and J calls and clone size come from that table; D and trimming were worked out from the DNA. The sample includes around 2.3 million clones, with approximately 95% observed a single time. About 0.13% of the sample is in the top ten clones.

V lost 6 bases and J lost 8 bases; the stretch between them is 13 bases long. Spanning cysteine to phenylalanine, the CDR3 consists of 13 amino acids. Of all the DNA, just the CDR3 is kept, 39 bases in frame from base 1. CDR1 and CDR2 (KGHSH, LQKENI) derive from the germline V gene. The chain joins TRBV18 to TRBJ1-4, with the identity of the D gene unclear. The sequencing input was naive CD4+ T cells sorted from blood. Reading the label with the study, this specimen's cell subset or site is: CD45RA+ positively selected. The source is a man in his late teens or twenties in good health. The DNA sequence reads TGTGCCAGCTCGTCCGTCTCGGGGGAAAAACTGTTTTTT. It specifies CASSSVSGEKLFF.